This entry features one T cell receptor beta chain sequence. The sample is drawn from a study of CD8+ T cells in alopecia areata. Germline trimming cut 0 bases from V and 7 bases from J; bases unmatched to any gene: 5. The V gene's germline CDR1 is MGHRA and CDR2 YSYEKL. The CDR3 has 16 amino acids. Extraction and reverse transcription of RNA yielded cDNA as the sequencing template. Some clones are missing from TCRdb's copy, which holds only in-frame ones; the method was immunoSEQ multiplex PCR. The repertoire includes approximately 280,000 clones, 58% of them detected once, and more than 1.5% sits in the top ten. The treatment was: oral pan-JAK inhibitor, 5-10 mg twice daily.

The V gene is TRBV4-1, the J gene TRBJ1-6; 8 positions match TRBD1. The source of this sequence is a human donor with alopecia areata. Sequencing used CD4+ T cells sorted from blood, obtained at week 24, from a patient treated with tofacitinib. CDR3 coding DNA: TGCGCCAGCAGCCAAGAGGGGACAGGCCCGAATTCACCCCTCCACTTT. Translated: CASSQEGTGPNSPLHF.